The 28 T cell receptor beta chains listed next were all sequenced from one sample in a study of blood T cell repertoires in COVID-19. Some clones are missing from TCRdb's copy, which holds only in-frame ones; the method was immunoSEQ multiplex PCR. Found here are some 70,000 clones, around four fifths of them singletons; the top ten hold 1.8%. Sequencing input: peripheral blood. These receptors came from a woman aged 55-69 years with acute or convalescent COVID-19.

The V gene is TRBV6-6, the J gene TRBJ2-4; 11 bases are shared with TRBD2. Trimming took 0 bases from V and 8 from J; bases not matched to a gene: 3. Germline loops: CDR1 MNHNY, CDR2 SVGAGI (reference sequence). The CDR3 length is 15 residues. The CDR3 coding sequence is TGTGCCAGCAGTTACTCGTTACTAGCGGGAGACATTCAGTACTTC. As protein: CASSYSLLAGDIQYF.

By sample share, this clone is medium-sized. The sample carries other DNA sequences with the same CDR3. The chain has TRBV27 and TRBJ2-1; D possibly corresponds to TRBD1 (5 bases). With 4 bases removed from V and 0 bases from J, the gap between germline ends came to 13 bases. Germline CDR1 reads MNHEY; CDR2 reads SMNVEV (reference sequence). This CDR3 contains 16 residues. CDR3 residues: CASSSQGFSSYNEQFF. CDR3 nucleotides: TGTGCCAGCAGTTCCCAGGGTTTTAGCTCCTACAATGAGCAGTTCTTC.

V usage is TRBV5-1 and J usage is TRBJ2-7, with 9 bases fitting TRBD2. Germline V CDR1 and CDR2: SGHRS, YFSETQ. The CDR3 covers 13 residues. J was trimmed by 5 bases and V by 3 bases; bases with no gene match: 3. DNA for the CDR3: TGCGCCAGCAGCTCGGGACTAGCTAACGAGCAGTACTTC. It encodes CASSSGLANEQYF.

The CDR3 sequence: CASSPGQGAGEQYF. CDR3 sequence (DNA): TGTGCCAGTAGTCCGGGACAGGGGGCTGGCGAGCAGTACTTC. This chain links TRBV19 with TRBJ2-7, with 12 bases identical to TRBD1. With V trimmed by 5 bases and J by 6 bases, 5 bases remained unmatched. The CDR3 is made up of 14 amino acids. Germline-derived CDR1 and CDR2 are LNHDA and SQIVND (reference sequence).

This clone was recorded a few times. This chain connects TRBV28 to TRBJ2-5; 9 bases are shared with TRBD2. V was clipped by 3 bases and J by 7 bases; unmatched bases: 3. Germline CDR1 MDHEN, CDR2 SYDVKM. This CDR3 is built from 13 residues. This chain's CDR3 is CASSLREGGTQYF. As DNA, the CDR3 is TGTGCCAGCAGTTTGCGGGAGGGGGGGACCCAGTACTTC.

The V and J genes are TRBV30 and TRBJ2-7, with 9 bases lining up with TRBD2. From germline, CDR1 is GTSNPN and CDR2 SVGIG (reference sequence). The CDR3 totals 15 residues. Trimming took 4 bases from V and 4 from J; bases not matched to a gene: 11. The CDR3 loop reads CAWKRASGIAYEQYF. The CDR3 nucleotides read TGTGCCTGGAAGAGGGCTAGCGGGATTGCTTACGAGCAGTACTTC.

This chain joins TRBV6-5 and TRBJ1-5; maybe TRBD1 (5 bases). Between the trimmed V and J ends, which lost 6 bases and 3 bases, there was a span of 9 bases. Germline assignment: CDR1 MNHEY and CDR2 SVGAGI. The CDR3 extends over 13 amino acids. Here the CDR3 reads CASSQGTNQPQHF. The CDR3 DNA sequence: TGTGCCAGCAGCCAGGGTACCAATCAGCCCCAGCATTTT.

The V and J genes are TRBV3-1 (or the pseudogene TRBV3-2) and TRBJ1-1; 9 nucleotides agree with TRBD1. CDR3 size: 15 residues. V lost 1 base and J lost 1; bases outside the gene matches: 1. Per the germline V gene, CDR1 is LGHDT and CDR2 is YNNKEL (reference sequence). Written as DNA, the CDR3 is TGTGCCAGCAGCCAAGCGGGACAGGGGAACACTGAAGCTTTCTTT. It is translated as CASSQAGQGNTEAFF.

This clone was seen once. V is TRBV28 and J is TRBJ1-1; D gene uncertain. Per germline, CDR1 MDHEN and CDR2 SYDVKM. This CDR3 is built from 13 residues. Trimming pared 7 bases from V and 0 bases from J, leaving 9 bases between. The CDR3 region has the DNA TGTGCCAGCACTAGACCTTTGAACACTGAAGCTTTCTTT. Its translation is CASTRPLNTEAFF. The whole variable domain, remainder taken from reference TRBV28 and TRBJ1-1, is DVKVTQSSRYLVKRTGEKVFLECVQDMDHENMFWYRQDPGLGLRLIYFSYDVKMKEKGDIPEGYSVSREKKERFSLILESASTNQTSMYLCASTRPLNTEAFFGQGTRLTVV.

This chain connects TRBV24-1 to TRBJ1-6; D may be TRBD1 (5 bases). Germline CDR1 and CDR2: KGHDR and SFDVKD. The CDR3 is 14 amino acids. V dropped 5 bases and J dropped 5 bases, with 9 bases sitting between them. The DNA for the CDR3 is TGTGCCACCAGTGCGGCCAGGGATAATTCACCCCTCCACTTT. Amino acids: CATSAARDNSPLHF.

The chain is built from TRBV2 and TRBJ1-1; D ambiguous. The ends were cut back, 6 bases at V and 5 bases at J, with 13 bases in the middle. The CDR3 runs to 13 residues. Germline V gene data show CDR1 as SNHLY and CDR2 as FYNNEI. The DNA of the CDR3 is TGTGCCAGCAGGGCCTCTGTGCAGACTGAAGCTTTCTTT. Protein sequence: CASRASVQTEAFF.

The rearrangement links TRBV15 to TRBJ1-2; 7 nucleotides agree with TRBD1. The germline V gene encodes CDR1 LNHNV and CDR2 YYDKDF (reference sequence). J was trimmed by 8 bases and V by 0 bases; bases with no gene match: 3. The CDR3 loop spans 13 amino acids. This CDR3 is CATSRDRGEGYTF. The CDR3 DNA sequence: TGTGCCACCAGCAGAGACAGGGGGGAAGGCTACACCTTC.

The gene calls are TRBV10-1 and TRBJ1-1; D gene unclear. V lost 1 base to trimming and J lost 2 bases, with 5 bases between them. The CDR3 length is 13 residues. Germline loops: CDR1 WNHNN, CDR2 SYGVQD (reference sequence). The CDR3 region has the DNA TGCGCCAGCAGTGAGTGGAGAAACACTGAAGCTTTCTTT. It yields the protein CASSEWRNTEAFF.

The chain recombines TRBV7-9 with TRBJ2-1, with 10 positions matching TRBD2. CDR3 length: 19 residues. From germline, CDR1 is SEHNR and CDR2 FQNEAQ (reference sequence). Trimming removed 5 bases from V and 0 bases from J; junction bases left unmatched: 13. CDR3 in DNA: TGTGCCAGCAGCCCTCCGGCTAGCGGGAGAAGGGGCTCCTACAATGAGCAGTTCTTC. As protein: CASSPPASGRRGSYNEQFF.

The V call is TRBV6-1, the J call TRBJ1-2, with TRBD1 identical over 9 bases. The CDR3 runs to 14 residues. The germline CDR1 and CDR2 sequences are MNHNS and SASEGT. After removal of 1 base from V and 7 bases from J, the junction contained 4 bases not matched to a gene. CDR3 sequence (DNA): TGTGCCAGCAGTGAAGAACAGGGGGCCGTTGGCTACACCTTC. It is translated as CASSEEQGAVGYTF.

This clone was observed a single time. The chain couples TRBV5-1 to TRBJ2-7, with 12 bases fitting TRBD2. Germline CDR1 reads SGHRS; CDR2 reads YFSETQ. V lost 4 bases to trimming and J lost 7 bases; unmatched junction nucleotides: 9. The CDR3 covers 15 residues. The CDR3 region is CASSPSSGRAQEQYF. The CDR3, as DNA: TGCGCCAGCAGCCCATCTAGCGGGAGGGCCCAAGAGCAGTACTTC. Variable domain in full (rest from reference TRBV5-1 and TRBJ2-7): KAGVTQTPRYLIKTRGQQVTLSCSPISGHRSVSWYQQTPGQGLQFLFEYFSETQRNKGNFPGRFSGRQFSNSRSEMNVSTLELGDSALYLCASSPSSGRAQEQYFGPGTRLTVT.

V and J are TRBV25-1 and TRBJ1-1; 7 nucleotides agree with TRBD1. The CDR3 runs to 18 residues. CDR1 and CDR2 from the germline V gene are MGHDK and SYGVNS. The ends lost 5 bases at V and 6 bases at J; junction bases unmatched: 21. CDR3 DNA: TGTGCCAGCAGTAAATCGCTCAGCCGACAGGGTATCGACGCTGAAGCTTTCTTT. As protein: CASSKSLSRQGIDAEAFF.

The chain employs TRBV11-3 and TRBJ2-1; weak D call: TRBD2 (5 bases). The CDR3 extends over 13 amino acids. V was cut by 0 bases and J by 5 bases, with 5 bases left in between. From germline, CDR1 is SGHNT and CDR2 YENEEA. The CDR3 coding sequence is TGTGCCAGCAGCTTAGACGGGGACAATGAGCAGTTCTTC. It is translated as CASSLDGDNEQFF.

The chain joins TRBV30 to TRBJ1-3, with D unclear. The CDR3 extends over 15 amino acids. Trimming cost V 3 bases and J 0 bases, with 12 bases left between them. Germline loops: CDR1 GTSNPN, CDR2 SVGIG (reference sequence). The CDR3 DNA reads TGTGCCTGGAGGGAGAGAGGATACTCTGGAAACACCATATATTTT. Amino acids: CAWRERGYSGNTIYF.

The chain couples TRBV7-2 to TRBJ2-2, with 9 positions matching TRBD1. V lost 5 bases to trimming and J lost 8 bases; unmatched junction nucleotides: 9. Germline CDR1 SGHTA, CDR2 FQGNSA. This CDR3 is built from 15 residues. The CDR3 DNA sequence: TGTGCCAGCAGCATAGGACAGGGGCGGAGTGGGGAGCTGTTTTTT. Its translation: CASSIGQGRSGELFF.

This rearrangement joins TRBV3-1 (or the pseudogene TRBV3-2) to TRBJ1-5, with TRBD1 identical over 9 bases. The CDR3 loop spans 14 amino acids. J was trimmed by 7 bases and V by 4 bases; bases with no gene match: 5. The germline gives CDR1 LGHDT, CDR2 YNNKEL (reference sequence). The CDR3 coding sequence is TGTGCCAGCAGCCGAACAGGGGGCGCCCAGCCCCAGCATTTT. Protein sequence: CASSRTGGAQPQHF.

The V call is TRBV19, the J call TRBJ1-2, with 7 bases that match TRBD1. The CDR3 runs 12 residues. Germline V lookup: CDR1 LNHDA, CDR2 SQIVND (reference sequence). With V trimmed by 9 bases and J by 8 bases, 9 bases remained unmatched. CDR3 residues: CASQDRVGGYTF. The CDR3 DNA follows: TGTGCCAGCCAAGACAGGGTAGGAGGCTACACCTTC.

The chain has TRBV30 and TRBJ1-2, with D possibly matching TRBD1 (5 bases). The CDR3 sequence is 15 residues long. Per the germline V gene, CDR1 is GTSNPN and CDR2 is SVGIG (reference sequence). V was pared by 5 bases and J by 1 base, with 17 bases between. The CDR3 region is CAWSGAAILNYGYTF. The CDR3 region has the DNA TGTGCCTGGTCTGGGGCAGCTATCCTTAACTATGGCTACACCTTC.

This clone was found once. This chain uses TRBV7-9 with TRBJ2-5; no reliable D call. The CDR3 is made up of 11 amino acids. Trimming cost V 3 bases and J 4 bases, with 3 bases left between them. Per the germline V gene, CDR1 is SEHNR and CDR2 is FQNEAQ (reference sequence). The CDR3 loop is CASSFGETQYF. The CDR3 DNA reads as TGTGCCAGCAGCTTCGGAGAGACCCAGTACTTC.

This clone was seen more than once but under ten times. V and J are TRBV5-6 and TRBJ1-3; 8 positions match TRBD1. Germline V lookup: CDR1 SGHDT, CDR2 YYEEEE. The CDR3 totals 14 residues. The V and J ends lost 0 bases and 8 bases, in that order; junction bases with no gene match: 4. The CDR3 nucleotides are TGTGCCAGCAGCTTGGCGGGACAGGAGGACACCATATATTTT. Its translation is CASSLAGQEDTIYF.

The rearrangement uses TRBV2 and TRBJ2-1; weak D call: TRBD1 (5 bases). The CDR3 spans 12 residues. V was trimmed by 7 bases and J by 5 bases, leaving 9 bases between them. CDR1 and CDR2 (germline): SNHLY, FYNNEI. This chain's CDR3 is CASIRDNNEQFF. For the CDR3, the DNA is TGTGCCAGCATCAGGGATAACAATGAGCAGTTCTTC.

This clone was seen a single time. CDR3 DNA: TGTGCCAGCAGTGGACAGACGAATAATTCACCCCTCCACTTT. Amino acids: CASSGQTNNSPLHF. The V gene is TRBV2, the J gene TRBJ1-6; D might be TRBD1 (5 bases). Germline CDR1 and CDR2: SNHLY and FYNNEI. The CDR3 is 14 residues long. Between the trimmed V and J ends, which lost 4 bases and 5 bases, there was a span of 9 bases.

This sequence joins TRBV28 and TRBJ1-1; D uncertain. V was trimmed by 2 bases and J by 8 bases, leaving 15 bases between them. The CDR3 consists of 14 residues. Germline V gives CDR1 MDHEN, CDR2 SYDVKM. The CDR3 nucleotides read TGTGCCAGCAGTTTAATCGGATTGGGGAGGGAAGCTTTCTTT. Its translation: CASSLIGLGREAFF.